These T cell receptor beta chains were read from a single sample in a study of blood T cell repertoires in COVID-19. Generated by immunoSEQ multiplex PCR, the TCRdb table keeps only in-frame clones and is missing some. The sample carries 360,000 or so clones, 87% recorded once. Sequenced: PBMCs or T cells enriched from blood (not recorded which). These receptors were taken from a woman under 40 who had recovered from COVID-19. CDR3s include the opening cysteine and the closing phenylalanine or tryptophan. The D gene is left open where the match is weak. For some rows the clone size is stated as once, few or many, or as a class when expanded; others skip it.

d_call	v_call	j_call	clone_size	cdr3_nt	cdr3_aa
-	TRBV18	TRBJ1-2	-	TGTGCCAGCTCGAGTCAAGAGAACTATGGCTACACCTTC	CASSSQENYGYTF
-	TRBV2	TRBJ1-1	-	TGTGCCAGCAGTGGGACAGCGGGGCAGGGAGCTTTCTTT	CASSGTAGQGAFF
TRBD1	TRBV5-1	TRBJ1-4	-	TGCGCCAGCAGCAGGGACAGCACTAATGAAAAACTGTTTTTT	CASSRDSTNEKLFF
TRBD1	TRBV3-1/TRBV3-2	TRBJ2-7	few	TGTGCCAGCAGCCCTGTGGGACAGGGGTCCTACGAGCAGTACTTC	CASSPVGQGSYEQYF
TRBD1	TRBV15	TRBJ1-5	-	TGTGCCACCAGCAGAGATACGACAGGGTATCAGCCCCAGCATTTT	CATSRDTTGYQPQHF
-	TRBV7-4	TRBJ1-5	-	TGTGCCAGCAGCTGGGAGGGCGGGCAGCCCCAGCATTTT	CASSWEGGQPQHF
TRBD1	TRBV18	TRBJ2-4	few	TGTGCCAGCTCACCACCGATAGTGGGACAGGGGTCCATTCAGTACTTC	CASSPPIVGQGSIQYF
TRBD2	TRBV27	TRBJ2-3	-	TGTGCCAGCAGAAAGACTAGCGGGGCCCATCAAGCCGCGCAGTATTTT	CASRKTSGAHQAAQYF
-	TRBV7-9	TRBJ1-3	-	TGTGCCAGCAGCTTAATCACCAGCTCTGGAAACACCATATATTTT	CASSLITSSGNTIYF
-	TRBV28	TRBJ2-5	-	TGTGCCAGCAGTTACAGGACAGGGAGGGTTATTGGAGAGACCCAGTACTTC	CASSYRTGRVIGETQYF
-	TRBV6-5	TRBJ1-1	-	TGTGCCAGCAGACGACAGGTGAGCACTGAAGCTTTCTTT	CASRRQVSTEAFF
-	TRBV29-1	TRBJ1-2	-	TGCAGCGTCCTTCAGGCAGTAGGGGCCGGTGGCTACACCTTC	CSVLQAVGAGGYTF
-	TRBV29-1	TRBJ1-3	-	TGCAGCGTGACAGAATCTGGAAACACCATATATTTT	CSVTESGNTIYF
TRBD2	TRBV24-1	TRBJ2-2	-	TGTGCCACCAGTGATCGGCTAGCGGGAGGAGAGAGAAACACCGGGGAGCTGTTTTTT	CATSDRLAGGERNTGELFF
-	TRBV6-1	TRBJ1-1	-	TGTGCCAGCAGTGAAGACAGATTTCGGATCTTCACTGAAGCTTTCTTT	CASSEDRFRIFTEAFF
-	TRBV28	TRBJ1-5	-	TGTGCCAGCAGTTTAGTCCGAGGGAATCAGCCCCAGCATTTT	CASSLVRGNQPQHF
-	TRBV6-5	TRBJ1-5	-	TGTGCCAGCAGCCCAGGGGGCAATCAGCCCCAGCATTTT	CASSPGGNQPQHF
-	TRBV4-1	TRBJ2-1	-	TGCGCCAGCAGCCACGAGAGGACAGCCTCCTACAATGAGCAGTTCTTC	CASSHERTASYNEQFF
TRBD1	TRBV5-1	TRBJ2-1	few	TGCGCCAGCAGCCCCCTCAAAACAGGGGCCGATAACAATGAGCAGTTCTTC	CASSPLKTGADNNEQFF
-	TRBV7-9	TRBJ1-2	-	TGTGCCAGCAGCTTAGGCACTTCGGGTAACTATGGCTACACCTTC	CASSLGTSGNYGYTF
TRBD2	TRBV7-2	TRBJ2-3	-	TGTGCCAGCAGCTTGGCGACTAGCGGGAGCGATACGCAGTATTTT	CASSLATSGSDTQYF
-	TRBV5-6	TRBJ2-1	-	TGTGCCAGCAGCTTGGCTACTGCGGGCTCCTACAATGAGCAGTTCTTC	CASSLATAGSYNEQFF
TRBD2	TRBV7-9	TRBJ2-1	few	TGTGCCAGCAGCCCGTTAGTGCTTCTAGCGGGAGGAGGAAGTGAGCAGTTCTTC	CASSPLVLLAGGGSEQFF
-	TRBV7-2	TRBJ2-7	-	TGTGCCAGCAGCTTAGAGAGGGCTAGGGCCCCCTACGAGCAGTACTTC	CASSLERARAPYEQYF
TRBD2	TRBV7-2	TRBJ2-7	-	TGTGCCAGCAGCTTCTCCAGAGGGAGCGGGAGGGGGGACGAGCAGTACTTC	CASSFSRGSGRGDEQYF
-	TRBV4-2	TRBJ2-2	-	TGTGCCAGCAGCCAAGACGGCATCCTAGTGACGGGAAACACCGGGGAGCTGTTTTTT	CASSQDGILVTGNTGELFF
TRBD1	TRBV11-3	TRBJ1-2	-	TGTGCCAGCAGGTACAGGGGGCGAGGCTACACCTTC	CASRYRGRGYTF
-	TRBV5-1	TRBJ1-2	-	TGCGCCAGCAGCCAGGTGACGGGACACCTGAACTATGGCTACACCTTC	CASSQVTGHLNYGYTF